This T cell receptor (beta chain) appears in the sequencing data of a study of blood T cell repertoires in COVID-19. Study-level background: In each case, the material was cDNA or gDNA derived from T cells, B-cell-depleted T cells, or PBMCs.

Original methodology: Amplifying reference gene primers gave estimates of nucleated cell counts. Generated by immunoSEQ multiplex PCR, the TCRdb table keeps only in-frame clones and is missing some. V, J and clone size are those of that table, while D and trimming were read from the DNA. Of more than 250,000 clones listed, nearly 90% are singletons. CDR1 and CDR2 (germline): SEHNR, FQNEAQ (reference sequence). This CDR3 region has 15 residues. Losses at the gene ends were 5 bases for V and 6 bases for J; bases not matched to a gene: 13. The chain has TRBV7-9 and TRBJ2-7, with 7 bases lining up with TRBD1. The receptor comes from a human donor in a cohort sampled during active COVID-19. Sequencing was done on a sample of peripheral blood. The DNA for the CDR3 is TGTGCCAGCAGCCAGATACAGGGGTGGCCCAGCGAGCAGTACTTC. The encoded protein is CASSQIQGWPSEQYF.